Following are 13 T cell receptor beta chains from one sample sequenced in a study of blood T cells in healthy people across ages. Combining a sample-barcoded 5' primer with a J-beta primer mix, a second PCR ran for roughly 6 to 11 cycles. In TCRdb, the 5' RACE reads were re-called with MiXCR into one record per CDR3 protein. Of about a million distinct CDR3 sequences listed, around 54% are singletons. Sample: blood. These receptors all stem from a woman aged 60-75 years in good health.

V and J are TRBV3-1 and TRBJ2-7; the D is unclear. CDR1 and CDR2 from the germline V gene are LGHDT and YNNKEL (reference sequence). V dropped 0 bases and J dropped 7 bases, with 13 bases sitting between them. There are 14 residues in the CDR3. The CDR3 reads CASSQELPYNEQYF. Written as DNA, the CDR3 is TGTGCCAGCAGCCAAGAACTACCCTACAATGAGCAGTACTTC.

V is TRBV27 and J is TRBJ2-5; D call uncertain. The DNA end is more similar to TRBJ2-7, so the J call may be wrong. This CDR3 is 13 amino acids long. CDR1 and CDR2 from the germline V gene are MNHEY and SMNVEV (reference sequence). The DNA of the CDR3 is TGTGCCAGCAGTTTAAGAGTTGACGACGAGCAGTACTTC. It encodes CASSLRVDDEQYF.

The genes are TRBV7-6 and TRBJ2-3; 7 bases map to TRBD1. This CDR3 comprises 16 residues. V lost 5 bases and J lost 5; bases outside the gene matches: 13. CDR1 and CDR2 (germline): SGHVS, FNYEAQ. CDR3 protein: CASSPQGSPGLDTQYF. CDR3 nucleotide sequence: TGTGCCAGCAGCCCACAGGGGTCTCCGGGCCTAGATACGCAGTATTTT.

This clonotype was counted a few times. This chain links TRBV29-1 with TRBJ1-1; D gene uncertain. The CDR3 loop spans 14 amino acids. The ends were cut back, 4 bases at V and 6 bases at J, with 18 bases in the middle. CDR1 and CDR2 (germline): SQVTM, ANQGSEA. CDR3 loop: CSVVWGRESSEAFF. The CDR3 coding sequence is TGCAGCGTTGTGTGGGGTAGGGAGTCTTCTGAAGCTTTCTTT.

The chain is built from TRBV20-1 and TRBJ2-7; 7 bases fit TRBD2. The trim removed 5 bases at V and 2 bases at J, leaving 9 bases unmatched. This CDR3 region has 14 residues. Germline V lookup: CDR1 DFQATT, CDR2 SNEGSKA (reference sequence). CDR3 nucleotides: TGCAGTGCTCCGGTCGGGGGAGGGACCTACGAGCAGTACTTC. Its protein product is CSAPVGGGTYEQYF.

CDR3 residues: CASGKSTSRNNYGYTF. For the CDR3, the DNA is TGTGCCAGCGGTAAATCGACAAGCCGGAATAACTATGGCTACACCTTC. The rearrangement uses TRBV2 and TRBJ1-2; D ambiguous. Germline CDR1 reads SNHLY; CDR2 reads FYNNEI. This CDR3 region has 16 residues. V was clipped by 8 bases and J by 1 base, with 20 bases between them. The whole variable domain, remainder taken from reference TRBV2 and TRBJ1-2, is EPEVTQTPSHQVTQMGQEVILRCVPISNHLYFYWYRQILGQKVEFLVSFYNNEISEKSEIFDDQFSVERPDGSNFTLKIRSTKLEDSAMYFCASGKSTSRNNYGYTFGSGTRLTVV.

V gene TRBV28 combines with J gene TRBJ1-6, with D possibly being TRBD1 (6 bases). The length of the CDR3 is 12 residues. With 5 bases removed from V and 12 bases from J, the gap between germline ends came to 11 bases. Germline V CDR1 and CDR2: MDHEN, SYDVKM. The DNA of the CDR3 is TGTGCCAGCAGTCCCCCGGACAGACCCCTCCACTTT. It yields the protein CASSPPDRPLHF.

V and J are TRBV6-5 and TRBJ1-2; D is unresolved. V lost 6 bases and J lost 5, with 19 bases in between. Germline CDR1 MNHEY, CDR2 SVGAGI. The CDR3 is made up of 15 amino acids. Here the CDR3 reads CASSHRRGDRYGYTF. As DNA, the CDR3 is TGTGCCAGCAGCCACCGGCGGGGTGATAGGTATGGCTACACCTTC.

The V call is TRBV19, the J call TRBJ2-1; 9 nucleotides line up with TRBD2. This CDR3 is built from 16 residues. Germline V lookup: CDR1 LNHDA, CDR2 SQIVND (reference sequence). Trimming at V came to 2 bases and at J to 6 bases, leaving 8 bases not matched to a gene. CDR3 coding DNA: TGTGCCAGTAGTATATCCGCGGGAGGGCCCTCCAATGAGCAGTTCTTC. This sequence encodes CASSISAGGPSNEQFF.

The rearrangement links TRBV11-1 to TRBJ2-5; D unclear. The DNA matches TRBJ2-7 better at its end, which makes the J call doubtful. CDR1 is SGHAT and CDR2 is FQDESV in the germline V gene (reference sequence). There are 15 residues in the CDR3. The CDR3 DNA reads TGTGCCAGCAGCTTAGAGGGATGGCTGGGTGACGAGCAGTACTTC. Encoded protein: CASSLEGWLGDEQYF.

The rearrangement links TRBV20-1 to TRBJ2-7; the match to TRBD1 covers 8 bases. CDR3 length: 15 residues. The germline CDR1 and CDR2 sequences are DFQATT and SNEGSKA (reference sequence). Unmatched junction bases numbered 13, after V lost 5 bases and J lost 4 bases. The CDR3 region is CSAPDLGQGRYEQYF. In DNA form, the CDR3 reads TGCAGTGCTCCGGACCTAGGACAGGGACGTTACGAGCAGTACTTC.

The chain links TRBV15 to TRBJ2-7; 11 bases are shared with TRBD2. Germline CDR1 LNHNV, CDR2 YYDKDF (reference sequence). The CDR3 spans 14 residues. Trimming at V came to 7 bases and at J to 6 bases, leaving 8 bases not matched to a gene. As DNA, the CDR3 is TGTGCCACCACCTTGACTAGCGGGATGCGCGAGCAGTACTTC. As protein: CATTLTSGMREQYF.

Only a few counts were recorded for this clonotype. The chain combines TRBV4-1 with TRBJ2-3; D is uncertain. Germline V CDR1 and CDR2: MGHRA, YSYEKL. The CDR3 covers 17 residues. V was cut by 0 bases and J by 1 base, with 14 bases left in between. The CDR3 DNA reads TGCGCCAGCAGCCAAGATGCCACTGCCCAGGGCACAGATACGCAGTATTTT. Residues: CASSQDATAQGTDTQYF.